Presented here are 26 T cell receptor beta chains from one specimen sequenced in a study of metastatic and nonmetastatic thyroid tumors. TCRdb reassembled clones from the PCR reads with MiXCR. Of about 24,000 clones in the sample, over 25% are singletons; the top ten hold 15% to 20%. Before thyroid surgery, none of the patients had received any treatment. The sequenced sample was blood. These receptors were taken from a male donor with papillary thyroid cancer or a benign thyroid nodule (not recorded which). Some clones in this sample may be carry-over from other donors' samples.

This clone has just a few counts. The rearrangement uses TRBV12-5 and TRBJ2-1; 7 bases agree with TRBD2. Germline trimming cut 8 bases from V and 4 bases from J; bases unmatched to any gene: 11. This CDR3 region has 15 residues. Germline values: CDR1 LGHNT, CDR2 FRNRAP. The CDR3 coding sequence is TGTGCTAGTTGCCTCGGTCTAGCGGTATACAATGAGCAGTTCTTC. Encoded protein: CASCLGLAVYNEQFF. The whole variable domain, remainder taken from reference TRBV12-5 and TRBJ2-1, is DARVTQTPRHKVTEMGQEVTMRCQPILGHNTVFWYRQTMMQGLELLAYFRNRAPLDDSGMPKDRFSAEMPDATLATLKIQPSEPRDSAVYFCASCLGLAVYNEQFFGPGTRLTVL.

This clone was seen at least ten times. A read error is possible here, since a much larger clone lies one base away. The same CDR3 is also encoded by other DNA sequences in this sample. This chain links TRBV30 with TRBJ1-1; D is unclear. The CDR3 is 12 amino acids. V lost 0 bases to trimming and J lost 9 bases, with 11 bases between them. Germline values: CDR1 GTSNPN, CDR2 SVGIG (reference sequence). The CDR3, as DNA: TGTGCCTGGAGTGTACCCAACAGACAAGCTTTCTTT. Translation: CAWSVPNRQAFF.

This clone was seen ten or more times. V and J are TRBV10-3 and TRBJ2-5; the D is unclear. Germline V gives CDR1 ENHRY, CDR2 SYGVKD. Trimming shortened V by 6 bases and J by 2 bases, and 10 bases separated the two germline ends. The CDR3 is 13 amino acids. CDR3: CAISRDIQETQYF. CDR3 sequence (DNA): TGTGCCATCAGCCGAGATATACAAGAGACCCAGTACTTC.

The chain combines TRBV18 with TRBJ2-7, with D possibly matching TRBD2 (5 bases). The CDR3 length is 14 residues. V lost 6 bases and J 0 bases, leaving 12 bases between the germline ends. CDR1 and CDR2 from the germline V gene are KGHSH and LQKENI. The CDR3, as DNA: TGTGCCAGCTCCCGCTACGGGGACTCCTACGAGCAGTACTTC. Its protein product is CASSRYGDSYEQYF. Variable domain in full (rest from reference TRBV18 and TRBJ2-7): NAGVMQNPRHLVRRRGQEARLRCSPMKGHSHVYWYRQLPEEGLKFMVYLQKENIIDESGMPKERFSAEFPKEGPSILRIQQVVRGDSAAYFCASSRYGDSYEQYFGPGTRLTVT.

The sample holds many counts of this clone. CDR3 region: CASRPLQWDKNIQYF. Here the CDR3 DNA reads TGTGCCAGCAGGCCTCTCCAGTGGGACAAAAACATTCAGTACTTC. The chain is built from TRBV27 and TRBJ2-4, with no clear D. In germline, CDR1 is MNHEY, CDR2 SMNVEV (reference sequence). Deletions cut 6 bases from V and 3 bases from J, with 15 bases between. The CDR3 has 15 residues.

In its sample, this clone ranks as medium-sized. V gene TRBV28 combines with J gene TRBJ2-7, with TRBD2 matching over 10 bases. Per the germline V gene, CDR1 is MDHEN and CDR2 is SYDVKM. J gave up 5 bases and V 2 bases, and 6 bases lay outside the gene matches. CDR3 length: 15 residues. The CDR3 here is CASSLLAGESNEQYF. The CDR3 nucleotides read TGTGCCAGCAGTTTACTAGCGGGAGAATCTAACGAGCAGTACTTC.

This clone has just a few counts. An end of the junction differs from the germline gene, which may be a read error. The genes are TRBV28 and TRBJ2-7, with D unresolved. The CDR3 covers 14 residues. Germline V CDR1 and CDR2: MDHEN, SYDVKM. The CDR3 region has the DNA TGTTCCAGCAGCACGCTGTTCGTTTCCTACGAGCAGTACTTC. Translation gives CSSSTLFVSYEQYF.

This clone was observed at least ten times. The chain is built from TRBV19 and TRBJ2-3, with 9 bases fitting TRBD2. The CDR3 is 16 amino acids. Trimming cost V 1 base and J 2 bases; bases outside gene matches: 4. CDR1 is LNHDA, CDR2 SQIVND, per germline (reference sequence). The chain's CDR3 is CASSIVVAGATDTQYF. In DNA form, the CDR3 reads TGTGCCAGTAGTATAGTGGTAGCGGGGGCCACAGATACGCAGTATTTT. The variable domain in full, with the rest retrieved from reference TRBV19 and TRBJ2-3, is DGGITQSPKYLFRKEGQNVTLSCEQNLNHDAMYWYRQDPGQGLRLIYYSQIVNDFQKGDIAEGYSVSREKKESFPLTVTSAQKNPTAFYLCASSIVVAGATDTQYFGPGTRLTVL.

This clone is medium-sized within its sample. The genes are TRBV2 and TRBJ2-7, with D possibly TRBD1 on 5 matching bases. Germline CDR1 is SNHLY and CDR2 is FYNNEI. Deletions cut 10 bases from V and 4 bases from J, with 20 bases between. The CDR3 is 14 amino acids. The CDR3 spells CATARQGFTYEQYF. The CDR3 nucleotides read TGTGCCACCGCCCGGCAGGGATTCACGTACGAGCAGTACTTC.

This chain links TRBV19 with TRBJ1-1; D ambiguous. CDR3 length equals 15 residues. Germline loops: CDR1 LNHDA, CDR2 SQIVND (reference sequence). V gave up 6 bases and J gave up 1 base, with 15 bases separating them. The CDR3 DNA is TGTGCCAGTAGAGGGCTGAGCTCGGGGAACACTGAAGCTTTCTTT. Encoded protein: CASRGLSSGNTEAFF.

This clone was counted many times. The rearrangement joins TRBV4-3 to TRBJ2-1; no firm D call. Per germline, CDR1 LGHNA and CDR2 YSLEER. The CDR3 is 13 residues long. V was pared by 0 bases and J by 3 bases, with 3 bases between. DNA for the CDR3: TGCGCCAGCAGCCAAGAAAACTACAATGAGCAGTTCTTC. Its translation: CASSQENYNEQFF.

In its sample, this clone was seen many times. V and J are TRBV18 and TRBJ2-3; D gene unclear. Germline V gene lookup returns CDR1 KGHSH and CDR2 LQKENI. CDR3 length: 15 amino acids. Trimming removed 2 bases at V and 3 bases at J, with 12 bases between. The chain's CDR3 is CASSPVFSQTDTQYF. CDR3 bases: TGTGCCAGCTCACCAGTCTTTTCCCAGACAGATACGCAGTATTTT.

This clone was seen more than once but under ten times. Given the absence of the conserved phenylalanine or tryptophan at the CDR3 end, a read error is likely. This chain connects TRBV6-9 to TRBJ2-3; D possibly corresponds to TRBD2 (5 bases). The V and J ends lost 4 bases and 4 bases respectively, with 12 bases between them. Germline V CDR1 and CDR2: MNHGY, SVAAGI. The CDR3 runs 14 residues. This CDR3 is CASSFRGPSDTQYL. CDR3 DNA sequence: TGTGCCAGCAGTTTCCGAGGGCCCTCAGATACGCAGTATTTA.

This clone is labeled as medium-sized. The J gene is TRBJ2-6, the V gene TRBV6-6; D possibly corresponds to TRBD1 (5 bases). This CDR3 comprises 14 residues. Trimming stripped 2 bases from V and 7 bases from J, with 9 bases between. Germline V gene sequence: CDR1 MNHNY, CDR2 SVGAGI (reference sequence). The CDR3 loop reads CASSYRGFANVLTF. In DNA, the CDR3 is TGTGCCAGCAGTTACAGGGGTTTCGCCAACGTCCTGACTTTC.

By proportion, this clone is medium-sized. CDR3 sequence reads: CAIQSGTQFSSGNTIYF. The CDR3 nucleotides read TGTGCCATCCAATCCGGGACCCAGTTTTCCTCTGGAAACACCATATATTTT. The gene calls are TRBV12-3 or TRBV12-4 and TRBJ1-3, with D tentatively TRBD1 (5 bases). Trimming cost V 10 bases and J 0 bases, with 22 bases left between them. The CDR3 contains 17 residues.

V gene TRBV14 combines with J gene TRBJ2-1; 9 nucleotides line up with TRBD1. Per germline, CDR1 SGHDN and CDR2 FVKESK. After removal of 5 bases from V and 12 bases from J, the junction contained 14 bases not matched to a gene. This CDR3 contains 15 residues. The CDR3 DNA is TGTGCCAGCAGCTACTGGACAGGGGAAAGATCCGCGCAGTTCTTC. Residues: CASSYWTGERSAQFF. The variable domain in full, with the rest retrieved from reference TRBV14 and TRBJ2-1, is EAGVTQFPSHSVIEKGQTVTLRCDPISGHDNLYWYRRVMGKEIKFLLHFVKESKQDESGMPNNRFLAERTGGTYSTLKVQPAELEDSGVYFCASSYWTGERSAQFFGPGTRLTVL.

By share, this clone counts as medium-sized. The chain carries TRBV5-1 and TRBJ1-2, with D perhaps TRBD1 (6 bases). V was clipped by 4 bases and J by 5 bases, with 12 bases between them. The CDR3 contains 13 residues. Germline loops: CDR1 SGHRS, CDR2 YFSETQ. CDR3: CASSTGHRYGYTF. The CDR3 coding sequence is TGCGCCAGCAGCACGGGACACCGATATGGCTACACCTTC.

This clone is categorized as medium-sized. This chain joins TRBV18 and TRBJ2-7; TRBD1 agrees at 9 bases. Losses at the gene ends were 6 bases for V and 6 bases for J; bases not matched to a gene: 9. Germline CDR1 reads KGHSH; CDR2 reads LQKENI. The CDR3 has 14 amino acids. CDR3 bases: TGTGCCAGCTCCCCTGGGACAGGGTTTGGCGAGCAGTACTTC. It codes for CASSPGTGFGEQYF.

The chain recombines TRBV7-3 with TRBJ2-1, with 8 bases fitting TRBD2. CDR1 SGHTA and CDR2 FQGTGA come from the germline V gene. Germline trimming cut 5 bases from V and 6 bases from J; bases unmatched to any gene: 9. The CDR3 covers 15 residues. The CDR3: CASSPRAGVSNEQFF. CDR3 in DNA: TGTGCCAGCAGCCCGCGAGCGGGAGTCAGCAATGAGCAGTTCTTC. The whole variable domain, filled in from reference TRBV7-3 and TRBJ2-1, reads GAGVSQTPSNKVTEKGKYVELRCDPISGHTALYWYRQSLGQGPEFLIYFQGTGAADDSGLPNDRFFAVRPEGSVSTLKIQRTERGDSAVYLCASSPRAGVSNEQFFGPGTRLTVL.

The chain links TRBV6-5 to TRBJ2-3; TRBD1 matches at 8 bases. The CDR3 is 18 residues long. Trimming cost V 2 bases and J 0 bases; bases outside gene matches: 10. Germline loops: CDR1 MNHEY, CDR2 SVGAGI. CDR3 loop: CASSYLRGQASSTDTQYF. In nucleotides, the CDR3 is TGTGCCAGCAGTTACCTAAGGGGACAGGCATCTAGCACAGATACGCAGTATTTT.

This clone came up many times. CDR3 sequence reads: CSGTKNQETQYF. The CDR3 DNA follows: TGCAGTGGTACTAAGAACCAAGAGACCCAGTACTTC. The chain joins TRBV20-1 to TRBJ2-5; D not resolved. The CDR3 is 12 amino acids. From germline, CDR1 is DFQATT and CDR2 SNEGSKA (reference sequence). The germline V and J ends were trimmed by 7 bases and 0 bases, with 9 bases remaining between them.

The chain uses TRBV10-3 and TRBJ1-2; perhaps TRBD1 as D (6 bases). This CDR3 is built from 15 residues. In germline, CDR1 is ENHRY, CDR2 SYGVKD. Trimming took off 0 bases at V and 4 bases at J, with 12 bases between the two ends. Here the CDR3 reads CAISESRGYGYGYTF. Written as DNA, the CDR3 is TGTGCCATCAGTGAGTCAAGGGGGTATGGCTATGGCTACACCTTC.

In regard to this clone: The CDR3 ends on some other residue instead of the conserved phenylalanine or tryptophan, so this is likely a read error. CDR3 coding DNA: TGTGCCAGCAGTACAGGGTCGGCGGACGCGCAGTACTTA. It encodes CASSTGSADAQYL. The chain has TRBV2 and TRBJ2-7; the D gene is possibly TRBD1 (6 bases). V gave up 5 bases and J gave up 9 bases, with 17 bases separating them. Germline CDR1 reads SNHLY; CDR2 reads FYNNEI. This CDR3 comprises 13 residues.

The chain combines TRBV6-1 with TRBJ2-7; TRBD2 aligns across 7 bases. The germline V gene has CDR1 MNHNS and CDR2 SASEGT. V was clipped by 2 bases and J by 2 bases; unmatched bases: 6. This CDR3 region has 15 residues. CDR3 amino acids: CASSETGGSTYEQYF. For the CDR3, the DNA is TGTGCCAGCAGTGAAACGGGGGGTTCCACCTACGAGCAGTACTTC.

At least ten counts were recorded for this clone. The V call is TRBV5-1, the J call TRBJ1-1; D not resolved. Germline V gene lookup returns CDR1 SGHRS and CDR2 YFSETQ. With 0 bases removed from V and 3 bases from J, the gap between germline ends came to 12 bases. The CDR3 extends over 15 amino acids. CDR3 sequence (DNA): TGCGCCAGCAGCTTGGGTCCGGGAATAGACACTGAAGCTTTCTTT. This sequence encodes CASSLGPGIDTEAFF.

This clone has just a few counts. The CDR3 sequence is CATSSDRALLGSPLHF. The CDR3 nucleotides are TGTGCCACCAGCAGCGACCGGGCCCTCCTGGGTTCACCCCTCCACTTT. This chain links TRBV15 with TRBJ1-6; D gene uncertain. Trimming removed 3 bases at V and 9 bases at J, with 18 bases between. Germline loops: CDR1 LNHNV, CDR2 YYDKDF (reference sequence). This CDR3 contains 16 residues.